What follows are 9 T cell receptor beta chains derived from one specimen sequenced in a study of T cells in Graves' hyperthyroidism and ophthalmopathy. Regions amplified from RNA transcripts were the TCR beta CDR3 regions. The HTBI primer set drove a first-round RT-PCR of the TCR CDR3. Using its own MiXCR run on the multiplex PCR reads, TCRdb lists one record per CDR3 protein. The table includes about 350,000 distinct CDR3 sequences, about 15% detected once. The sample was blood. The receptors shown here come from a woman in her thirties with Graves' hyperthyroidism.

V gene TRBV6-1 combines with J gene TRBJ1-5; 9 positions agree with TRBD1. With 8 bases clipped from V and 5 bases from J, the junction kept 10 bases outside the gene matches. The germline V gene has CDR1 MNHNS and CDR2 SASEGT. The CDR3 sequence is 15 residues long. As DNA, the CDR3 is TGTGCCAGCGGCCGAATGGACAGGGGTGATCAGCCCCAGCATTTT. It encodes CASGRMDRGDQPQHF.

V is TRBV11-2 and J is TRBJ2-7; 10 bases agree with TRBD1. The germline V gene has CDR1 SGHAT and CDR2 FQNNGV. V trimming: 6 bases; J trimming: 4 bases; junction bases outside the gene matches: 9. CDR3 length: 15 amino acids. The CDR3 DNA follows: TGTGCCAGCAGATACCTTGGACAGGGGGGTTACGAGCAGTACTTC. It specifies CASRYLGQGGYEQYF.

In its sample, this clonotype was seen many times. The V gene is TRBV2, the J gene TRBJ2-3; 13 bases fit TRBD2. Germline CDR1 is SNHLY and CDR2 is FYNNEI. After removal of 4 bases from V and 3 bases from J, the junction contained 4 bases not matched to a gene. The CDR3 is 16 residues long. The CDR3 nucleotides read TGTGCCAGCAGTGCACAGACTAGCGGGAGGACAGATACGCAGTATTTT. Residues: CASSAQTSGRTDTQYF.

This clonotype was counted only a few times. The chain links TRBV20-1 to TRBJ2-3; no reliable D call. Germline V gene sequence: CDR1 DFQATT, CDR2 SNEGSKA (reference sequence). CDR3 size: 15 residues. V was cut by 0 bases and J by 3 bases, with 13 bases left in between. Here the CDR3 reads CSARDVAPETDTQYF. For the CDR3, the DNA is TGCAGTGCTAGAGATGTAGCCCCTGAAACAGATACGCAGTATTTT.

The chain employs TRBV7-2 and TRBJ2-1, with 10 bases fitting TRBD2. The CDR3 extends over 15 amino acids. Germline loops: CDR1 SGHTA, CDR2 FQGNSA. The ends lost 3 bases at V and 6 bases at J; junction bases unmatched: 5. CDR3 sequence: CASSLRTSGFNEQFF. DNA for the CDR3: TGTGCCAGCAGCTTGAGGACTAGCGGATTCAATGAGCAGTTCTTC.

This clonotype was counted a few times. The chain joins TRBV20-1 to TRBJ2-7; 14 bases line up with TRBD2. Trimming removed 5 bases from V and 6 bases from J; junction bases left unmatched: 9. Germline V CDR1 and CDR2: DFQATT, SNEGSKA (reference sequence). This CDR3 has 15 amino acids. The CDR3 DNA follows: TGCAGTGCTCCTCGAGGGACTAGCGGGAGTAGCGAGCAGTACTTC. This translates into CSAPRGTSGSSEQYF.

This clonotype was observed once. With a much larger clone just one base away, this may be a read error. V is TRBV7-8 and J is TRBJ2-1; D is ambiguous. This CDR3 is built from 16 residues. V was trimmed by 6 bases and J by 2 bases, leaving 17 bases between them. Per germline, CDR1 SGHVS and CDR2 FQNEAQ. This CDR3 reads CASRLSAGVPYNEQFF. Here the CDR3 DNA reads TGTGCCAGCAGATTATCAGCCGGCGTCCCCTACAATGAGCAGTTCTTC.

This clonotype was seen repeatedly, ten times or more. This chain joins TRBV7-2 and TRBJ1-6; a weak D match, TRBD1 (6 bases). CDR1 SGHTA and CDR2 FQGNSA come from the germline V gene. Trimming shortened V by 0 bases and J by 9 bases, and 9 bases separated the two germline ends. This CDR3 contains 14 residues. CDR3 protein: CASSLAQGGSPLHF. CDR3 DNA: TGTGCCAGCAGCTTAGCACAGGGTGGTTCACCCCTCCACTTT. The variable domain in full, completed from reference TRBV7-2 and TRBJ1-6, reads GAGVSQSPSNKVTEKGKDVELRCDPISGHTALYWYRQSLGQGLEFLIYFQGNSAPDKSGLPSDRFSAERTGGSVSTLTIQRTQQEDSAVYLCASSLAQGGSPLHFGNGTRLTVT.

This clonotype has a count of ten or more. This sequence joins TRBV7-9 and TRBJ2-1; TRBD2 agrees at 14 bases. CDR1 and CDR2 (germline): SEHNR, FQNEAQ (reference sequence). With V trimmed by 7 bases and J by 6 bases, 5 bases remained unmatched. The CDR3 has 15 residues. Written as DNA, the CDR3 is TGTGCCAGCACTAAGGGACTAGCGGGAGCCAATGAGCAGTTCTTC. Amino acids: CASTKGLAGANEQFF.